This T cell receptor (beta chain) was captured by sequencing in a study of OX40 agonist ivuxolimab in advanced cancers. To note about this clone: The antigen is not known.

Generated by immunoSEQ multiplex PCR, the TCRdb table keeps only in-frame clones and is missing some. The sample includes fewer than 85,000 clones, around four fifths of them seen just once. The study, taken as a whole, reports: Among some nonresponders, normalized T-cell clonal expansion was also low.

The clonotype comes from an adult with an advanced solid tumor such as melanoma, head and neck, liver or kidney cancer. The specimen comprised CD4+ or CD8+ T cells sorted from blood, sampled in a trial of the OX40 agonist ivuxolimab.

In nucleotides, the CDR3 is TGTGCCATCAGTGCGCAGGAAGAGACCCAGTACTTC. Translating gives CAISAQEETQYF. The chain uses TRBV10-3 and TRBJ2-5; no definite D call. This CDR3 comprises 12 residues. Germline V lookup: CDR1 ENHRY, CDR2 SYGVKD. Trimming removed 4 bases at V and 3 bases at J, with 6 bases between.